This T cell receptor beta chain was sequenced during a study of CD8 T cells in ankylosing spondylitis (dated by TCRdb to 2016 to 2017). About the investigation overall: The study profiled T cell receptor beta repertoires in healthy donors and ankylosing spondylitis patients to find disease-linked TCR variants. The full study cohort was made up of approximately 24 ankylosing spondylitis patients and 108 healthy donors. Samples of peripheral blood were taken, and for ankylosing spondylitis patients, synovial fluid was collected as well. Overall study results and their limits: A CD8+ phenotype was shown by the disease-linked clones, which were found at relatively low frequencies in peripheral blood. Significant enrichment of the disease-linked clones was reported in matched synovial fluid samples from ankylosing spondylitis patients. Some motif variants had previously been reported in the synovial fluid and blood of reactive arthritis patients, which suggests shared mechanisms of disease initiation. A TCR beta motif made up of fewer than 10 highly homologous amino acid variants appeared to be characteristic of blood from ankylosing spondylitis patients.

TCRdb names Illumina HiSeq 2500 as the instrument used. Quantitative 5'-RACE with molecular barcodes was used to prepare TCR beta libraries. The authors' pipeline ran thus. A new computational method based on a probabilistic model of VDJ rearrangement was used to identify disease-linked TCR variants. TCRdb took the public reads, trimmed them with fastp at Q25, ran MiXCR for clone calling and kept in-frame beta chains. Each CDR3 protein gets just one entry, which takes the most common genes and DNA from the rows behind it. These V and J calls rely on TCRdb rather than the paper's analysis. The sample table contains approximately 140,000 distinct CDR3 sequences; only one count was recorded for approximately 17% of them. Roughly 30% of the sample comes from the top ten. In this sample, this clonotype turned up a few times. Its binding antigen is unknown. Base qualities are not at hand, and no much larger clone is one base apart.

This receptor was taken from a male donor with ankylosing spondylitis. The sample consisted of blood, either unsorted or a sorted T cell fraction (not recorded which).

In nucleotide form, the sequence is TGTGCCAGCAAGGGGGGACTTGCTCAAGAGACCCAGTACTTC. The translation is CASKGGLAQETQYF. The chain is made from TRBV28 and TRBJ2-5; the D gene assignment is perhaps TRBD1 or TRBD2, with each matching 6 bases. Trimming at the junction amounts to 7 bases on V and 2 bases on J, and the germline ends lie 14 bases apart. Measured from the cysteine to the phenylalanine, the CDR3 is 14 residues long. The entry retains the CDR3 DNA only, 42 bases that are in frame from base 1. In the germline V gene, CDR1 corresponds to MDHEN and CDR2 to SYDVKM.